The table lists the clone carrying this T cell receptor beta chain with a count of one. Its antigen is unknown. This sample is drawn from a study of CD8+ T cells in alopecia areata. Regarding the study as a whole: Higher clonality was seen in lesional scalp than in normal scalp, especially in alopecia totalis/universalis. Scalp samples also yield sequences from resident alphabeta T cells of normal skin.

Sequencing used cDNA as its template, made by extracting RNA and reverse transcribing it. Assay used: immunoSEQ multiplex PCR; TCRdb lists only in-frame clones, some missing. The table lists more than 95,000 clones, roughly two fifths of them singletons, with approximately 1.4% in the top ten. CDR3 size: 14 residues. Germline V CDR1 and CDR2: MNHEY, SVGAGI. V shed 4 bases and J shed 0 bases, with 7 bases lying between them. Sample: CD4+ T cells sorted from blood. The V call is TRBV6-5, the J call TRBJ2-4, with no clear D. The clonotype was recovered from a human donor with alopecia areata. CDR3 coding DNA: TGTGCCAGCAGTTCATCACTAGCCAAAAACATTCAGTACTTC. Residues: CASSSSLAKNIQYF.